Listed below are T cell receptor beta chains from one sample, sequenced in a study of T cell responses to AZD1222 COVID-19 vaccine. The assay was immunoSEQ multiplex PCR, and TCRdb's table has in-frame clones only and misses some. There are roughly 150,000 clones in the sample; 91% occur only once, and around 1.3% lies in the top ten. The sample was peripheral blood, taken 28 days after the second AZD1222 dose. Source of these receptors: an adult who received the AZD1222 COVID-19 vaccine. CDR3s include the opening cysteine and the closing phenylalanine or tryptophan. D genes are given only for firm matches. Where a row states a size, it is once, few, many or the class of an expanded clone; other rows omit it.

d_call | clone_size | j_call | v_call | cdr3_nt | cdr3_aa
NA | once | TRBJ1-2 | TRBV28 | TGTGCCAGCAGTACCCAGCAAGGCTACACCTTC | CASSTQQGYTF
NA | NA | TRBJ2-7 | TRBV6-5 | TGTGCCAGCATGTTGGGAACGTCCTTCCCCTACGAGCAGTACTTC | CASMLGTSFPYEQYF
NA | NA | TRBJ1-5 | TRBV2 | TGTGCCAGCAGTGAACTCGAAGTGGGGCGTGGGCCCCAGCATTTT | CASSELEVGRGPQHF
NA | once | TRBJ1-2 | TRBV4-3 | TGCGCCAGCAGCTCCTCGGCCCCGTTACTACCTTTGGGCGGCTACACCTTC | CASSSSAPLLPLGGYTF
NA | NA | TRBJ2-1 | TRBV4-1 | TGCGCCAGCAGCCAACCGACTAGAAGCAATGAGCAGTTCTTC | CASSQPTRSNEQFF
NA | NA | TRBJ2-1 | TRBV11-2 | TGTGCCAGCAGCTTAGATCTGCTCTACGGTGAGTTCTTC | CASSLDLLYGEFF
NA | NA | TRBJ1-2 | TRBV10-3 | TGTGCCATCAGTGAGGAGGGATTCTCCTATGGCTACACCTTC | CAISEEGFSYGYTF
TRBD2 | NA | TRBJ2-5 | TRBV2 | TGTGCCAGCAGCGGGACTAGCGGACTGGGGGCCCAGTACTTC | CASSGTSGLGAQYF
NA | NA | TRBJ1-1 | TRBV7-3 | TGTGCCAGCAGCTTAGGGGGGACCTTGGCCCGTCAGGAAGCTTTCTTT | CASSLGGTLARQEAFF
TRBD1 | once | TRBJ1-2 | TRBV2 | TGTGCCAGCAGTGAAGGGACAGGGGATTCGGCTAACTATGGCTACACCTTC | CASSEGTGDSANYGYTF
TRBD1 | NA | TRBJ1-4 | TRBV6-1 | TGTGCCAGCAGTGAGGGACAGGGGGCGTTGGAAAAACTGTTTTTT | CASSEGQGALEKLFF
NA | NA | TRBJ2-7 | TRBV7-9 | TGTGCCAGCAGCTCACGAGGTGGAGGAGACCCCTACGAGCAGTACTTC | CASSSRGGGDPYEQYF
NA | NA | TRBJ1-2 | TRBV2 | TGTGCCAGCAGTCCCAGGGGAAACTATGGCTACACCTTC | CASSPRGNYGYTF
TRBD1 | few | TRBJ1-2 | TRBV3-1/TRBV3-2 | TGTGCCAGCAGCAAGGACAGGACTTATGGCTACACCTTC | CASSKDRTYGYTF
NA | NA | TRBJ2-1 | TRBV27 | TGTGCCAGCAGTTGGGCAGGAACCGATGAGCAGTTCTTC | CASSWAGTDEQFF
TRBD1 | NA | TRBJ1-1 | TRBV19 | TGTGCCAGTAGTCCTCGAAGGACAGGGACGATGAACACTGAAGCTTTCTTT | CASSPRRTGTMNTEAFF
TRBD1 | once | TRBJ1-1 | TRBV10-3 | TGTGCCGCCAGGGGGCCGGGGGGCACTGAAGCTTTCTTT | CAARGPGGTEAFF
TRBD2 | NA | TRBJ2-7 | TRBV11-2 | TGTGCCAGCAGCTCCAGCGGGAGAGGGCTCGAGCAGTACTTC | CASSSSGRGLEQYF
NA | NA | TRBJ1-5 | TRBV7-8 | TGTGCCAGCAGCTTAGCCTTTTGGGGGGATCAGCCCCAGCATTTT | CASSLAFWGDQPQHF
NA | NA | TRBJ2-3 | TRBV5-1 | TGCGCCAGCAGCTTGTATCAGGTTTGGACAGATACGCAGTATTTT | CASSLYQVWTDTQYF
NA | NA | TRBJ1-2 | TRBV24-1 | TGTGCCACCAGTGTGACCGGGTCTGGCTACACCTTC | CATSVTGSGYTF
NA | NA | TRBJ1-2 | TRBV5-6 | TGTGCCAGCAGCTTGGATGGGGTCCGGTATGGCTACACCTTC | CASSLDGVRYGYTF
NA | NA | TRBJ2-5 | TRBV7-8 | TGTGCCAGCAGCTTAGTCCCGGAATGGCAAGAGACCCAGTACTTC | CASSLVPEWQETQYF
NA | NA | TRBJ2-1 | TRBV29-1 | TGCAGCGTTGAAAGAGCGGATGAGCAGTTCTTC | CSVERADEQFF
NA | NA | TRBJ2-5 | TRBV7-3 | TGTGCCAGCAGCTTCGTGGGGGGTGAGACCCAGTACTTC | CASSFVGGETQYF
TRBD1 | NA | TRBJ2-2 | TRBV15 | TGTGCCACCAGCAGAATGGACAGGGCGATCACCGGGGAGCTGTTTTTT | CATSRMDRAITGELFF
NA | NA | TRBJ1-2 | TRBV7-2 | TGTGCCAGCAGCGGCGATAGAAACCACTATGGCTACACCTTC | CASSGDRNHYGYTF
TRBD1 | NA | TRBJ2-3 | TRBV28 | TGTGCCAGCAGTCGTAGACAGGGTAGCACAGATACGCAGTATTTT | CASSRRQGSTDTQYF
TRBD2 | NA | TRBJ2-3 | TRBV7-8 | TGTGCCAGCACCACTAGCGGGGGGGCGAATACGCAGTATTTT | CASTTSGGANTQYF
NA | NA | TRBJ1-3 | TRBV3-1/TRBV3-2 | TGTGCCAGCAGCCAACTTCCCCGGGGCTCTGGAAACACCATATATTTT | CASSQLPRGSGNTIYF
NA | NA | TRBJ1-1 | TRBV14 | TGTGCCAGCAGCCAAGTGCCAGGGTGGCGAGCTTTCTTT | CASSQVPGWRAFF
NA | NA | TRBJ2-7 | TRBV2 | TGTGCCAGCAGTGATCAGGGTAGCTCCTACGAGCAGTACTTC | CASSDQGSSYEQYF
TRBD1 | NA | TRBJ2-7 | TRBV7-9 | TGTGCCAGCAGCTTAGGTAGGGTAGGGGGCCACGAGCAGTACTTC | CASSLGRVGGHEQYF
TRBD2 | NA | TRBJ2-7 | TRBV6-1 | TGTGCCAGCAGTGAAGTAGTGGGAGTGACTAGCGCCTATTACGAGCAGTACTTC | CASSEVVGVTSAYYEQYF
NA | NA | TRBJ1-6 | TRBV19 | TGTGCCAGTAGGAAAACAGGGTATAATTCACCCCTCCACTTT | CASRKTGYNSPLHF
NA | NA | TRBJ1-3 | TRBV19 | TGTGCCAGCGAGCCGCGGATCTCTGGAAACACCATATATTTT | CASEPRISGNTIYF
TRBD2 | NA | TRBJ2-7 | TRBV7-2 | TGTGCCAGCAGCAGTAGCGGGAGGGCCAAATCCGAGCAGTACTTC | CASSSSGRAKSEQYF
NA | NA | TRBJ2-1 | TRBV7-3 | TGTGCCAGCAGCTTACAGCCAGGGAACAATGAGCAGTTCTTC | CASSLQPGNNEQFF
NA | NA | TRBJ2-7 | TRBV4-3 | TGCGCCAGCAGCCAAGATCGTACGCAGGGGCGATACGAGCAGTACTTC | CASSQDRTQGRYEQYF
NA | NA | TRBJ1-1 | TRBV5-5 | TGTGCCAGCACCTTCTCGGCAGGAAAAATGAACACTGAAGCTTTCTTT | CASTFSAGKMNTEAFF
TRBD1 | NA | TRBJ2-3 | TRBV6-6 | TGTGCCAGCAGTAGATCCGGGACAGGGGCCTCGGATACGCAGTATTTT | CASSRSGTGASDTQYF
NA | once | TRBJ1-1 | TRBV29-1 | TGCAGCGTTAATCAAGGGGGGCTCAACACTGAAGCTTTCTTT | CSVNQGGLNTEAFF
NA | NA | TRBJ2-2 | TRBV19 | TGTGCCAGTCAGACCGGACTCTGGGCCGGCGGGACCGGGGAGCTGTTTTTT | CASQTGLWAGGTGELFF